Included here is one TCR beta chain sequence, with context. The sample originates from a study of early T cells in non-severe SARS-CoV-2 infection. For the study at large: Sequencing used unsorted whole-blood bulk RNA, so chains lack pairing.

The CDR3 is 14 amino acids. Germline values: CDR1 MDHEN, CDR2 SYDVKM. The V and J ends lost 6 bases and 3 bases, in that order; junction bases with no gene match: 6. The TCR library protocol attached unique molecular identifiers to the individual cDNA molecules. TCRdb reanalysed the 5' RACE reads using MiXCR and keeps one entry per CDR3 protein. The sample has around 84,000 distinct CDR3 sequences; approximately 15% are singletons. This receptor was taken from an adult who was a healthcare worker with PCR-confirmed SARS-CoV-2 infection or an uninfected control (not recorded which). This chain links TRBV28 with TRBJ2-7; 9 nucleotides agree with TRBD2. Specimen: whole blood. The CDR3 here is CASRPGLADYEQYF. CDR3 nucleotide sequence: TGTGCCAGCAGGCCGGGACTAGCAGACTACGAGCAGTACTTC.